The 5 T cell receptor beta chains in this list originate from one sample, sequenced in a study of cytomegalovirus exposure and HLA in healthy donors. The PCR used 60 Vbeta and 13 Jbeta primers. Repertoires were generated with immunoSEQ multiplex PCR, while TCRdb's copy carries only in-frame clones and drops some. Among some 110,000 clones, about two thirds were seen once, and the ten largest hold 2.8%. Sequencing input: PBMCs. The receptors were sampled from a female donor in good health and CMV-seronegative.

The chain uses TRBV7-9 and TRBJ2-5; D ambiguous. V was trimmed by 1 base and J by 5 bases, leaving 8 bases between them. Germline V gene data show CDR1 as SEHNR and CDR2 as FQNEAQ (reference sequence). The CDR3 has 13 residues. CDR3 nucleotides: TGTGCCAGCAGCTTAGGTTCGGTGGAGACCCAGTACTTC. Encoded protein: CASSLGSVETQYF.

CDR3 coding DNA: TGTGCCAGCAGCTTAGCTGTCGATCAGCCCCAGCATTTT. Its protein product is CASSLAVDQPQHF. The genes are TRBV7-2 and TRBJ1-5, with D unclear. The CDR3 totals 13 residues. V lost 0 bases to trimming and J lost 5 bases, with 5 bases between them. Germline CDR1 is SGHTA and CDR2 is FQGNSA.

This chain uses TRBV27 with TRBJ2-2; tentatively, D is TRBD1 (6 bases). The germline gives CDR1 MNHEY, CDR2 SMNVEV (reference sequence). V was cut by 1 base and J by 4 bases, with 10 bases left in between. The CDR3 length is 15 residues. The chain's CDR3 is CASSLLTGSTGELFF. Here the CDR3 DNA reads TGTGCCAGCAGTTTATTGACAGGCTCCACCGGGGAGCTGTTTTTT.

This sequence joins TRBV6-1 and TRBJ1-2; TRBD1 aligns across 9 bases. CDR3 length equals 15 residues. CDR1 MNHNS and CDR2 SASEGT come from the germline V gene. Trimming at V came to 2 bases and at J to 4 bases, leaving 5 bases not matched to a gene. The CDR3 DNA reads as TGTGCCAGCAGTGAATGGCCGGGACAGGGCTATGGCTACACCTTC. As protein: CASSEWPGQGYGYTF.

V gene TRBV5-1 combines with J gene TRBJ1-3; 7 nucleotides line up with TRBD1. V dropped 8 bases and J dropped 1; count of bases not matched to a gene: 6. This CDR3 contains 14 residues. The germline CDR1 and CDR2 sequences are SGHRS and YFSETQ. In DNA form, the CDR3 reads TGCGCCAGTAAACAGGGGTCTTCTGGAAACACCATATATTTT. Translated: CASKQGSSGNTIYF.